This T cell receptor (beta chain) is from a study of blood T cell repertoires in COVID-19. The data were produced by immunoSEQ multiplex PCR, yet TCRdb's version contains in-frame clones alone and is incomplete. The repertoire holds 250,000 to 300,000 clones, 75% to 90% seen once, with approximately 1.6% in the top ten. The CDR3 covers 14 residues. Trimming shortened V by 5 bases and J by 9 bases, and 20 bases separated the two germline ends. Germline CDR1 MNHEY, CDR2 SVGAGI. The sequenced material came from peripheral blood. This TCR was recovered from a woman aged 40-49 years who had recovered from COVID-19. The chain employs TRBV6-5 and TRBJ2-7, with D possibly matching TRBD1 (6 bases). The chain's CDR3 is CASSPPGPGVGQYF. CDR3 sequence (DNA): TGTGCCAGCAGTCCGCCGGGACCAGGGGTCGGGCAGTACTTC.